The entry below gives a single T cell receptor beta chain sequence along with its context. Its cognate antigen is unknown. The source of the sample is a study of T cell repertoires in cytomegalovirus infection. Study-level information: The study used recently identified HLA-C-restricted and well-studied HLA-B-restricted CMV epitopes. Study findings and constraints: Dominating the ex vivo response were TCR beta clonotypes that were CMV-specific and HLA-C-restricted.

CDR3 length equals 12 residues. The germline V gene has CDR1 SGHTA and CDR2 FQGNSA. The V end lost 5 bases, the J end lost 2 bases, and 6 bases lay between the germline ends. TCRdb re-called the reads through MiXCR, storing one row per CDR3 protein. The sample records approximately 390,000 distinct CDR3 sequences, around a third being singletons. The sequence derives from a human donor in good health (CMV status not recorded). Some clones in this sample may be carry-over from other donors' samples. The genes are TRBV7-2 and TRBJ1-1; D is uncertain. The specimen was cultured PBMCs, collected from culture after CMV antigen stimulation. CDR3 in DNA: TGTGCCAGCAGCGAGTCAAACACTGAAGCTTTCTTT. Translated: CASSESNTEAFF.